A single sample is the source of the 2 T cell receptor beta chains below, sequenced in a study of Ad26.COV2.S vaccination and SARS-CoV-2 variants. The protocol was immunoSEQ multiplex PCR, while the TCRdb copy is restricted to in-frame clones and leaves out a portion. The sample lists over 450,000 clones, 89% occurring once. Treatment indicated: approximately 18 received Ad26.COV2.S at low or high dose, single or two shots; about 5 received placebo; per-sample allocation not given. Each sample was drawn 63 days after the first injection (of vaccine or placebo). The sequencing used peripheral blood, collected in a trial of Ad26.COV2.S vaccine versus placebo. The receptors were gathered from a person between 18 and 65 years old who received the Ad26.COV2.S COVID-19 vaccine or a placebo.

The V gene is TRBV25-1, the J gene TRBJ2-5; 8 nucleotides align to TRBD1. Germline values: CDR1 MGHDK, CDR2 SYGVNS. The CDR3 runs to 15 residues. The junction had 8 bases not matched to a gene; V was cut back by 1 base and J by 7 bases. The CDR3 protein is CASSESWDRSVTQYF. The CDR3 nucleotides are TGTGCCAGCAGTGAATCCTGGGACAGGTCCGTGACCCAGTACTTC.

The chain uses TRBV2 and TRBJ2-7; D remains unclear. The V gene lost 5 bases and the J gene lost 1 base, with 3 bases spanning the gap. The CDR3 is 11 amino acids. Germline V lookup: CDR1 SNHLY, CDR2 FYNNEI. The CDR3 protein is CASSTSYEQYF. The CDR3 DNA reads as TGTGCCAGCAGTACATCCTACGAGCAGTACTTC.